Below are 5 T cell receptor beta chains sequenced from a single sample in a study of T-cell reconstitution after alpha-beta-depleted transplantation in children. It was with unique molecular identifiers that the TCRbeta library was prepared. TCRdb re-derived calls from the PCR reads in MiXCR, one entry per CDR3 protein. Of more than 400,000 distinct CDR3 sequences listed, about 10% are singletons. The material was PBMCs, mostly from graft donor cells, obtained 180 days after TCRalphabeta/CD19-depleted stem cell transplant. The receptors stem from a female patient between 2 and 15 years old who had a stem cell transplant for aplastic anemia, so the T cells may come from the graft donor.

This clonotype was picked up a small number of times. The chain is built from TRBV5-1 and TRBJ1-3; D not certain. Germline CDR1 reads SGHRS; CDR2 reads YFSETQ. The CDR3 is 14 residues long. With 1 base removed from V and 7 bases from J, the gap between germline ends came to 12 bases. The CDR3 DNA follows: TGCGCCAGCAGCTTGCAAGCCCCGTGGAACACCATATATTTT. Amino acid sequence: CASSLQAPWNTIYF. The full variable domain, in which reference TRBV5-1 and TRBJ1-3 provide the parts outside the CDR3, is KAGVTQTPRYLIKTRGQQVTLSCSPISGHRSVSWYQQTPGQGLQFLFEYFSETQRNKGNFPGRFSGRQFSNSRSEMNVSTLELGDSALYLCASSLQAPWNTIYFGEGSWLTVV.

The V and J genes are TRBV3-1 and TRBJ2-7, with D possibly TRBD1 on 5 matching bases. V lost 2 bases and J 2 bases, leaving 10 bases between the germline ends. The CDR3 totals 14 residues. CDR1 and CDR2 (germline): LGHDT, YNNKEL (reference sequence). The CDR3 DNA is TGTGCCAGCAGCCAAAGCAGGGATCCCTACGAGCAGTACTTC. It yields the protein CASSQSRDPYEQYF.

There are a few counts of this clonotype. DNA for the CDR3: TGTGCCAGCAGCCCGAGCCTGGGACTAGCGGGAGAAAGTGAGCAGTTCTTC. Protein product: CASSPSLGLAGESEQFF. This sequence joins TRBV14 and TRBJ2-1, with 14 bases lining up with TRBD2. This CDR3 has 17 residues. From germline, CDR1 is SGHDN and CDR2 FVKESK. Trimming removed 4 bases from V and 9 bases from J; junction bases left unmatched: 11.

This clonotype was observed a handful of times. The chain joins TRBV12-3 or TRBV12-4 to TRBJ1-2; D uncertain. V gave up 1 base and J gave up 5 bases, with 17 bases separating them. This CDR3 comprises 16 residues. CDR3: CASSLETRRFRYGYTF. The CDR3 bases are TGTGCCAGCAGTTTAGAAACAAGGAGGTTTCGGTATGGCTACACCTTC.

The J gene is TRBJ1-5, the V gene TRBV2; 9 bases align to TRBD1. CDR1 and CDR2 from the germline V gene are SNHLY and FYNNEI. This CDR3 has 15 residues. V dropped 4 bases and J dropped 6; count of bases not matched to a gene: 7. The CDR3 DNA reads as TGTGCCAGCAGTGGACAGGGGGTGAGCTTTCAGCCCCAGCATTTT. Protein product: CASSGQGVSFQPQHF.